A selection of T cell receptor beta chains follows, all from one sample in a study of long-term antiretroviral therapy in people with HIV. The method was immunoSEQ multiplex PCR; TCRdb's version includes in-frame clones alone and lacks a portion of them. The table shows 27,000 or so clones, with about 84% occurring only once. The material was unsorted PBMCs, obtained roughly 4.8 years after starting antiretroviral therapy. The receptors were sampled from a man between 40 and 49 years old with HIV. Both conserved end residues are part of each CDR3. The order of the fields is V gene, J gene, CDR3 length, clone size, D gene, CDR3 protein, CDR3 DNA. A D gene is named only where the DNA matches it firmly. Where a row states a size, it is once, few, many or the class of an expanded clone; other rows omit it.

TRBV7-9	TRBJ1-2	16	NA	NA	CASSLVQSEANYGYTF	TGTGCCAGCAGCTTAGTACAGTCCGAAGCTAACTATGGCTACACCTTC
TRBV12-5	TRBJ2-3	14	NA	NA	CASGLGLTTDTQYF	TGTGCTAGTGGTTTGGGTCTGACCACAGATACGCAGTATTTT
TRBV5-8	TRBJ2-7	16	NA	NA	CASSSRTGSRRYEQYF	TGTGCCAGCAGCTCTCGGACCGGATCTCGTCGGTACGAGCAGTACTTC
TRBV11-3	TRBJ2-2	17	NA	NA	CASSLDPVRADTGELFF	TGTGCCAGCAGCTTAGATCCCGTCAGGGCGGACACCGGGGAGCTGTTTTTT
TRBV5-1	TRBJ2-7	14	few	TRBD1	CASSSTGEPYEQYF	TGCGCCAGCAGCTCCACAGGGGAGCCATACGAGCAGTACTTC
TRBV7-3	TRBJ2-2	14	NA	NA	CASSRGQTTGELFF	TGTGCCAGCAGCCGCGGACAGACGACCGGGGAGCTGTTTTTT
TRBV14	TRBJ2-2	16	NA	TRBD2	CASSHFSGGDTGELFF	TGTGCCAGCAGCCACTTTAGCGGGGGCGACACCGGGGAGCTGTTTTTT
TRBV7-3	TRBJ1-2	13	NA	NA	CASSPRQYYGYTF	TGTGCCAGCAGCCCCCGACAGTACTATGGCTACACCTTC
TRBV29-1	TRBJ2-7	14	NA	TRBD1	CSVSGQGSSYEQYF	TGCAGCGTTAGCGGACAGGGGAGTTCCTACGAGCAGTACTTC
TRBV2	TRBJ2-6	15	NA	NA	CASQRGFSGANVLTF	TGTGCCAGCCAGAGGGGATTCTCTGGGGCCAACGTCCTGACTTTC
TRBV11-3	TRBJ2-3	14	NA	NA	CASSHGHSTDTQYF	TGTGCCAGCAGCCATGGCCACTCCACAGATACGCAGTATTTT
TRBV6-5	TRBJ1-2	14	NA	NA	CASSYSVGGDGYTF	TGTGCCAGCAGTTACTCGGTAGGGGGTGATGGCTACACCTTC
TRBV5-1	TRBJ1-2	13	few	NA	CASSLDILYGYTF	TGCGCCAGCAGCTTGGACATTCTCTATGGCTACACCTTC
TRBV10-2	TRBJ1-1	13	NA	NA	CATGTRVNTEAFF	TGCGCCACCGGGACAAGAGTGAACACTGAAGCTTTCTTT
TRBV9	TRBJ2-3	15	NA	TRBD2	CASSSGGSSTDTQYF	TGTGCCAGCAGCTCCGGCGGGAGTAGCACAGATACGCAGTATTTT
TRBV10-1	TRBJ2-7	13	few	NA	CASSAKQGEEQYF	TGCGCCAGCAGCGCAAAACAGGGAGAAGAGCAGTACTTC
TRBV10-1	TRBJ2-1	15	NA	TRBD2	CASSSTSGSYNEQFF	TGCGCCAGCAGTTCTACTAGCGGGAGCTACAATGAGCAGTTCTTC
TRBV30	TRBJ1-4	14	NA	NA	CAWSGQVPNEKLFF	TGTGCCTGGAGTGGACAGGTACCTAATGAAAAACTGTTTTTT
TRBV7-2	TRBJ1-1	14	NA	NA	CASSQGMWNTEAFF	TGTGCCAGCAGCCAGGGAATGTGGAACACTGAAGCTTTCTTT
TRBV5-1	TRBJ1-6	17	once	NA	CASSLALPGALGSPLHF	TGCGCCAGCAGCTTGGCCCTTCCGGGGGCGCTTGGCTCACCCCTCCACTTT
TRBV10-1	TRBJ2-4	13	NA	TRBD1	CASSGQGVDIQYF	TGCGCCAGCAGCGGACAGGGGGTAGACATTCAGTACTTC
TRBV6-1	TRBJ2-3	14	NA	NA	CASIRWPLADTQYF	TGTGCCAGCATTCGGTGGCCCTTGGCAGATACGCAGTATTTT
TRBV5-5	TRBJ1-3	16	NA	NA	CASSLGPSAAGNTIYF	TGTGCCAGCAGCTTGGGCCCCTCGGCAGCTGGAAACACCATATATTTT
TRBV27	TRBJ2-3	15	medium-sized	NA	CASSPMTTSTDTQYF	TGTGCCAGCAGTCCCATGACTACCTCCACAGATACGCAGTATTTT
TRBV7-9	TRBJ2-7	15	NA	TRBD1	CASSLAGQGPHEQYF	TGTGCCAGCAGCTTAGCTGGACAGGGCCCCCACGAGCAGTACTTC
TRBV30	TRBJ2-5	13	NA	NA	CAWSVDSIRDQYF	TGTGCCTGGAGTGTAGACAGTATACGGGATCAGTACTTC
TRBV4-1	TRBJ2-7	13	NA	NA	CASSVTGSYEQYF	TGCGCCAGCAGTGTTACAGGTTCCTACGAGCAGTACTTC
TRBV7-8	TRBJ2-7	16	NA	TRBD1	CASSSETGYSSYEQYF	TGTGCCAGCAGCTCGGAGACAGGGTATAGCTCCTACGAGCAGTACTTC
TRBV29-1	TRBJ1-1	15	NA	TRBD1	CSVGPSGQGHTEAFF	TGCAGCGTTGGGCCCTCGGGACAGGGCCACACTGAAGCTTTCTTT
TRBV18	TRBJ2-7	14	NA	NA	CASSPGSYTYEQYF	TGTGCCAGCTCACCCGGGTCCTACACCTACGAGCAGTACTTC
TRBV7-9	TRBJ2-7	15	once	TRBD1	CASSSPGTGFYEQYF	TGTGCCAGCAGCTCCCCCGGGACAGGCTTTTATGAGCAGTACTTC
TRBV5-1	TRBJ2-3	15	NA	TRBD2	CASTPSGATTDTQYF	TGCGCCAGCACCCCTAGCGGAGCCACCACAGATACGCAGTATTTT